This is a list of T cell receptor beta chains from one sample in a study of post-analysis software for immune sequencing data. TCRdb re-called the PCR reads with MiXCR, one entry per CDR3 protein. The table has 750,000 to 950,000 distinct CDR3 sequences, around 50% seen once. The sample consisted of blood. The origin of the receptors is a girl under 18 with multiple sclerosis. Both conserved end residues are part of each CDR3. D genes are given only for firm matches. Not all rows give a size; the values are once, few, many and, for expanded clones, a class.

clone_size	d_call	v_call	j_call	cdr3_aa	cdr3_nt
-	-	TRBV28	TRBJ2-3	CASSLRTSAQYF	TGTGCCAGCAGCCTGAGGACCTCAGCGCAGTATTTT
-	-	TRBV20-1	TRBJ2-3	CSAMAAWAQYF	TGCAGTGCTATGGCGGCATGGGCGCAGTATTTT
-	-	TRBV29-1	TRBJ2-1	CSVVPHNEQFF	TGCAGCGTTGTCCCCCACAATGAGCAGTTCTTC
-	-	TRBV29-1	TRBJ1-1	CSGNTMNTEAFF	TGCAGCGGGAACACTATGAACACTGAAGCTTTCTTT
-	-	TRBV9	TRBJ2-1	CASSVEESSYNEQFF	TGTGCCAGCAGCGTAGAGGAGAGCTCCTACAATGAGCAGTTCTTC
-	TRBD2	TRBV20-1	TRBJ2-5	CSATPSSGVRETQYF	TGCAGTGCTACCCCTTCTAGCGGGGTTAGGGAGACCCAGTACTTC
-	-	TRBV5-1	TRBJ1-2	CASSLTPGDYGYTF	TGCGCCAGCAGCCTAACTCCAGGGGACTATGGCTACACCTTC
-	TRBD1	TRBV6-1	TRBJ2-7	CASGGTDRDNTYEQYF	TGTGCCAGCGGGGGTACGGACAGGGATAATACCTACGAGCAGTACTTC
-	TRBD1	TRBV27	TRBJ1-5	CASRGPGQGGETQHF	TGTGCCAGCAGGGGCCCAGGACAGGGAGGCGAGACCCAGCATTTT
-	-	TRBV20-1	TRBJ1-1	CSAQIGERNTEAFF	TGCAGTGCCCAAATAGGGGAGAGGAACACTGAAGCTTTCTTT
few	-	TRBV20-1	TRBJ2-3	CSAGGGTASTDTQYF	TGCAGTGCTGGTGGGGGGACCGCTAGCACAGATACGCAGTATTTT
-	TRBD2	TRBV20-1	TRBJ2-7	CSARRLAGSFEQYF	TGCAGTGCTCGTAGGTTAGCGGGATCTTTCGAGCAGTACTTC
few	-	TRBV15	TRBJ2-4	CATSGPWGGRNIQYF	TGTGCCACCAGCGGACCTTGGGGGGGGCGGAACATTCAGTACTTC
-	-	TRBV20-1	TRBJ1-2	CSAPKTDNYGYTF	TGCAGTGCCCCAAAGACGGACAACTATGGCTACACCTTC
-	-	TRBV24-1	TRBJ2-1	CATSDLVVQEQLF	TGTGCCACCAGTGATTTGGTCGTGCAGGAGCAGCTCTTC
-	-	TRBV6-2/TRBV6-3	TRBJ2-5	CASSLVDQETQYF	TGTGCCAGCTCCCTCGTAGACCAAGAGACCCAGTACTTC
few	-	TRBV3-1	TRBJ1-2	CASSQHIGSGGYTF	TGTGCCAGCAGCCAACATATAGGATCGGGCGGCTACACCTTC
-	TRBD2	TRBV4-2	TRBJ2-5	CASSHPREGTQYF	TGTGCCAGCAGCCACCCCCGGGAGGGGACCCAGTACTTC